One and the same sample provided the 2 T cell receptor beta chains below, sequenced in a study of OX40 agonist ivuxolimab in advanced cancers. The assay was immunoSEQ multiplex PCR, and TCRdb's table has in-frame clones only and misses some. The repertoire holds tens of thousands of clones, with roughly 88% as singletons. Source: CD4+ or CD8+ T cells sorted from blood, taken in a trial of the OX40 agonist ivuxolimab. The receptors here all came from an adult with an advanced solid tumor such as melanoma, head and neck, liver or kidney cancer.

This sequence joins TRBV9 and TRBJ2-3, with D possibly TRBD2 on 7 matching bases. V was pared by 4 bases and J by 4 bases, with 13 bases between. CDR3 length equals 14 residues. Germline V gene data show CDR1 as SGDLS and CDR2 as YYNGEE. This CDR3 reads CASSRTGRADTQYF. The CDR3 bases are TGTGCCAGCAGCCGAACAGGGAGGGCAGATACGCAGTATTTT.

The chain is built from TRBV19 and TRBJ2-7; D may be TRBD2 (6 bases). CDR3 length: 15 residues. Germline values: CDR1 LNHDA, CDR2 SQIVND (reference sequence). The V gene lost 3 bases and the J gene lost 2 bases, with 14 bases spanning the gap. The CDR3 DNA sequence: TGTGCCAGTAGTATGGGGCGGGAAGGCGCCTACGAGCAGTACTTC. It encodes CASSMGREGAYEQYF.